This T cell receptor (beta chain) is drawn from a study of T cell changes during pregnancy in multiple sclerosis. Method: immunoSEQ multiplex PCR; TCRdb's copy keeps in-frame clones and lacks some. The sample contains around 50,000 clones, roughly 94% of which appear only once. This clonotype was sampled from a female donor with multiple sclerosis, enrolled in a pregnancy study. The source material was CD4+ T cells from peripheral blood mononuclear cells, sampled in the second trimester of pregnancy.

The CDR3 here is CASSTPTPGQQAGELFF. In DNA, the CDR3 is TGTGCCAGCAGTACCCCTACTCCGGGACAGCAAGCCGGGGAGCTGTTTTTT. The chain links TRBV25-1 to TRBJ2-2; TRBD1 matches 7 bases. From germline, CDR1 is MGHDK and CDR2 SYGVNS. V lost 5 bases to trimming and J lost 6 bases; unmatched junction nucleotides: 15. The CDR3 has 17 residues.